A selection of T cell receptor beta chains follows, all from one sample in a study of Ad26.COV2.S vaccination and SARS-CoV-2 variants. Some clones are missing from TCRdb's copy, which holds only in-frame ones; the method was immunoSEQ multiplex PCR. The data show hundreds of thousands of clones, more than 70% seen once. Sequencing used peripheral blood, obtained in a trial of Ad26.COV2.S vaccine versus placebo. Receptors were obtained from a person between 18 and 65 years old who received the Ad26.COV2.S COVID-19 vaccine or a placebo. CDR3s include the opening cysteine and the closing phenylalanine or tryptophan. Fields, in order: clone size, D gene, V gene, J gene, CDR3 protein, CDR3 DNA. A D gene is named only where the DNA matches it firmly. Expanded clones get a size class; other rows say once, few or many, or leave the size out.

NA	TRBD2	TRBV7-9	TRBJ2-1	CASSLEGLAGVSYNEQFF	TGTGCCAGCAGCTTAGAGGGGCTAGCGGGAGTCTCCTACAATGAGCAGTTCTTC
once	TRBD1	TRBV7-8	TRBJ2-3	CASSPGTGGEWTPSTDTQYF	TGTGCCAGCAGCCCTGGGACAGGGGGCGAGTGGACTCCCTCCACAGATACGCAGTATTTT
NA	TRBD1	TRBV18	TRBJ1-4	CASSPRTGRDEKLFF	TGTGCCAGCTCACCACGGACAGGGAGGGATGAAAAACTGTTTTTT
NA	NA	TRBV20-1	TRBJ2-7	CSAMGGYEQYF	TGCAGTGCTATGGGAGGCTACGAGCAGTACTTC
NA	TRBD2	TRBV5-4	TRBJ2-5	CASSSLAEQETQYF	TGTGCCAGCAGCTCTCTAGCGGAGCAAGAGACCCAGTACTTC
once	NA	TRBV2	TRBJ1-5	CASIETENQPQHF	TGTGCCAGCATCGAGACCGAGAATCAGCCCCAGCATTTT
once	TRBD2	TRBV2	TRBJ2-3	CASSEWGLEQSSSTDTQYF	TGTGCCAGCAGTGAGTGGGGACTAGAACAAAGTTCTAGCACAGATACGCAGTATTTT
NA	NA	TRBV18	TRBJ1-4	CASSPGGYTNEKLFF	TGTGCCAGCTCACCAGGGGGCTACACTAATGAAAAACTGTTTTTT
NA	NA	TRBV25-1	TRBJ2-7	CASSVQGYEQYF	TGTGCCAGCAGTGTACAGGGTTACGAGCAGTACTTC
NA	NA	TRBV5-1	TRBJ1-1	CASSVQGVEAFF	TGCGCCAGCAGCGTACAGGGTGTTGAAGCTTTCTTT
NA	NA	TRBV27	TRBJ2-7	CASSFGPGHLYEQYF	TGTGCCAGCAGTTTTGGCCCGGGACACCTATACGAGCAGTACTTC
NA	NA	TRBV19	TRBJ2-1	CASSRGDNPANEQFF	TGTGCCAGTAGTAGAGGGGACAACCCTGCCAATGAGCAGTTCTTC
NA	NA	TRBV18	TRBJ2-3	CASSPVTDTQYF	TGTGCCAGCTCACCCGTCACAGATACGCAGTATTTT
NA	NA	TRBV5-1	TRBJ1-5	CASSLAGESNQPQHF	TGCGCCAGCAGCTTGGCAGGGGAGAGCAATCAGCCCCAGCATTTT
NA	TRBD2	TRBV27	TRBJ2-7	CASSLLARASGRHQTYEQYF	TGTGCCAGCAGTTTATTGGCCCGGGCTAGCGGGAGGCATCAAACCTACGAGCAGTACTTC
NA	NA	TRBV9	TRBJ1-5	CASSVSGFNGPQHF	TGTGCCAGCAGCGTTTCAGGGTTTAATGGGCCCCAGCATTTT
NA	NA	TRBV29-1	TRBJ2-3	CSVKRETVWTDTQYF	TGCAGCGTTAAGAGGGAGACGGTTTGGACAGATACGCAGTATTTT
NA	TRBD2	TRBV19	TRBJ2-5	CASSIGGSGETQYF	TGTGCCAGTAGTATCGGGGGGTCAGGGGAGACCCAGTACTTC
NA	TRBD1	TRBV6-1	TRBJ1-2	CASSEGTGGVYGYTF	TGTGCCAGCAGTGAGGGGACAGGGGGAGTCTATGGCTACACCTTC
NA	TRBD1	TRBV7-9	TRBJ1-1	CASSLTGGNTEAFF	TGTGCCAGCAGCTTGACAGGGGGCAACACTGAAGCTTTCTTT
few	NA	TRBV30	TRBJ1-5	CAWGRENQPQHF	TGTGCCTGGGGACGGGAAAATCAGCCCCAGCATTTT
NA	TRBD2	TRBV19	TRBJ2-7	CASSIGLAGGIYEQYF	TGTGCCAGTAGTATAGGACTAGCGGGAGGGATCTACGAGCAGTACTTC
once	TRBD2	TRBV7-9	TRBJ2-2	CASSLVRAGVGTGELFF	TGTGCCAGCAGCTTAGTGCGAGCGGGAGTAGGAACCGGGGAGCTGTTTTTT
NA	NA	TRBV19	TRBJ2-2	CASSPRRANTGELFF	TGTGCCAGTAGTCCCCGGAGAGCGAACACCGGGGAGCTGTTTTTT
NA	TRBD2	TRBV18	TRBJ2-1	CASSLKPGLAENNEQFF	TGTGCCAGCTCACTTAAACCGGGACTAGCGGAGAACAATGAGCAGTTCTTC
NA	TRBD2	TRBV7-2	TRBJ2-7	CASSYLAGGHYEQYF	TGTGCCAGCAGCTACCTAGCGGGGGGCCACTACGAGCAGTACTTC
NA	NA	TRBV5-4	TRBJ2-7	CASSLGRGGPYEQYF	TGTGCCAGCAGCTTGGGCCGAGGAGGCCCCTACGAGCAGTACTTC
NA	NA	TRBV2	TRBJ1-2	CASSEIRGYTF	TGTGCCAGCAGTGAAATACGGGGCTACACCTTC
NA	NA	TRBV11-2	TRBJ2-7	CASSSEEQGSYEQYF	TGTGCCAGCAGCTCCGAGGAACAGGGATCCTACGAGCAGTACTTC
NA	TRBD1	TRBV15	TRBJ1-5	CATSRDLTGTPHPPQHF	TGTGCCACCAGCAGAGATTTGACAGGGACCCCACATCCGCCCCAGCATTTT
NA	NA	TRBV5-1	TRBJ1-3	CASSLGQLSGNTIYF	TGCGCCAGCAGCCTAGGACAGCTCTCTGGAAACACCATATATTTT
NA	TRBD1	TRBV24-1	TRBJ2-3	CATSGDRGGLGDTQYF	TGTGCCACCAGTGGGGACAGGGGGGGATTAGGGGATACGCAGTATTTT
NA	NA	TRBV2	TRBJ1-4	CASSPSGGQKKLFF	TGTGCCAGCAGTCCTTCCGGTGGACAGAAAAAACTGTTTTTT
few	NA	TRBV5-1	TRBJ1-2	CASSPSEAGYTF	TGCGCCAGCAGCCCGTCGGAGGCCGGCTACACCTTC
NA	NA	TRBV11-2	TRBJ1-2	CASSLFRGLRQGGYTF	TGTGCCAGCAGCTTATTCAGGGGACTAAGGCAGGGTGGCTACACCTTC
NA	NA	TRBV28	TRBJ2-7	CASSLSVRDYEQYF	TGTGCCAGCAGTTTAAGCGTGCGCGACTACGAGCAGTACTTC
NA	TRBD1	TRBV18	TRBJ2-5	CASSSSMDRQETQYF	TGTGCCAGCTCATCCTCGATGGACAGGCAAGAGACCCAGTACTTC
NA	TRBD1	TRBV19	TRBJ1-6	CASTFSDRRNSPLHF	TGTGCCAGTACTTTCTCGGACAGGAGAAATTCACCCCTCCACTTT
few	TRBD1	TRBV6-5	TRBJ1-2	CASRPQGSGYTF	TGTGCCAGCAGACCACAGGGGTCTGGCTACACCTTC
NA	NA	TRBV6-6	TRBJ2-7	CASSLTDYSVGRTYEQYF	TGTGCCAGCAGTCTAACTGACTATAGCGTCGGCCGAACCTACGAGCAGTACTTC
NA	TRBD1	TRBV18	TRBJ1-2	CASSPQGGRQGYGYTF	TGTGCCAGCTCACCACAAGGGGGCCGGCAAGGCTATGGCTACACCTTC
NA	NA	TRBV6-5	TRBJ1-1	CASSFRGMNTEAFF	TGTGCCAGCAGTTTCCGAGGAATGAACACTGAAGCTTTCTTT
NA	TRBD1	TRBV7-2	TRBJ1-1	CASSLGTGLNTEAFF	TGTGCCAGCAGCCTCGGGACAGGGCTGAACACTGAAGCTTTCTTT
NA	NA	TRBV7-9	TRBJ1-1	CASLGQENTEAFF	TGTGCCAGCCTGGGGCAGGAGAACACTGAAGCTTTCTTT
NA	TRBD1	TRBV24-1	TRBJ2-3	CAPPGGTGEIGSTDTQYF	TGTGCCCCCCCGGGGGGGACAGGGGAGATTGGAAGCACAGATACGCAGTATTTT
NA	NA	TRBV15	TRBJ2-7	CATSRDSGRRYF	TGTGCCACCAGCAGAGATTCGGGCAGAAGGTACTTC
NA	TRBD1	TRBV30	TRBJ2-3	CAWSPGQGGGTDTQYF	TGTGCCTGGAGTCCGGGACAGGGTGGGGGCACAGATACGCAGTATTTT
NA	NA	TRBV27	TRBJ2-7	CASSLLGSAGPWYEQYF	TGTGCCAGCAGTTTATTGGGGTCGGCAGGGCCGTGGTACGAGCAGTACTTC
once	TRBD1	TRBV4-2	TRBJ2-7	CASSQDGQGAREQYF	TGTGCCAGCAGCCAAGATGGGCAGGGGGCGCGGGAGCAGTACTTC
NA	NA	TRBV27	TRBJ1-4	CASSEHTNEKLFF	TGTGCCAGCAGCGAACACACTAATGAAAAACTGTTTTTT
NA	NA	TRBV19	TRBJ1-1	CASTSSQVFEAFF	TGTGCCAGTACCTCGTCGCAGGTCTTTGAAGCTTTCTTT
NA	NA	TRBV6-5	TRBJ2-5	CASRAVSGQETQYF	TGTGCCAGCAGAGCCGTTTCGGGTCAAGAGACCCAGTACTTC
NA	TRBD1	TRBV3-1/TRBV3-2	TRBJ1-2	CASSPPGTGFYTF	TGTGCCAGCAGCCCTCCGGGGACAGGGTTCTACACCTTC
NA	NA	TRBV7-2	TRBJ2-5	CASSLGTYQETQYF	TGTGCCAGCAGCTTAGGAACGTACCAAGAGACCCAGTACTTC
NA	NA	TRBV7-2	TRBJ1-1	CASSLLQGKAEAFF	TGTGCCAGCAGCTTATTGCAGGGGAAGGCTGAAGCTTTCTTT